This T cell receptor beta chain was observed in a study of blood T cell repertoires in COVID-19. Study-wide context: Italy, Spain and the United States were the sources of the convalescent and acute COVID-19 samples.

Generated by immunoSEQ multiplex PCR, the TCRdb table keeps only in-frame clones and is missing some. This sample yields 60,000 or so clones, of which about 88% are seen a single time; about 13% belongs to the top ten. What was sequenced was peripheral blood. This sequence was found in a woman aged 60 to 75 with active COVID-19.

DNA for the CDR3: TGTGCCAGCAGCCAAGATGATCCGGACTCCCTAGCGGAGACCCAGTACTTC. It translates to CASSQDDPDSLAETQYF. V is TRBV3-1 (or the pseudogene TRBV3-2) and J is TRBJ2-5, with a possible D match to TRBD2 (6 bases). The CDR3 is 17 residues long. V was pared by 0 bases and J by 5 bases, with 19 bases between. Germline V lookup: CDR1 LGHDT, CDR2 YNNKEL (reference sequence).